Listed here are 19 T cell receptor beta chains from one sample, sequenced in a study of T cell repertoires in cytomegalovirus infection. TCRdb re-called the reads with MiXCR, one entry per CDR3 protein. The data show approximately 100,000 distinct CDR3 sequences, 35% to 50% seen once. Their antigens remain unidentified. The source was CD8+ T cells from cultured PBMCs, collected from culture after CMV antigen stimulation. These receptors all stem from a human donor in good health (CMV status not recorded). Some clones in this sample may be carry-over from other donors' samples.

The CDR3 reads CSVEQGNTEAFF. CDR3 nucleotides: TGCAGCGTTGAACAGGGGAACACTGAAGCTTTCTTT. The genes are TRBV29-1 and TRBJ1-1; weak D call: TRBD1 (5 bases). The CDR3 totals 12 residues. V shed 2 bases and J shed 1 base, with 5 bases lying between them. Germline values: CDR1 SQVTM, CDR2 ANQGSEA.

This clonotype appeared a few times. The V call is TRBV7-9, the J call TRBJ2-7; TRBD2 is a possible D gene (5 bases). The V gene's germline CDR1 is SEHNR and CDR2 FQNEAQ (reference sequence). The germline V and J ends were trimmed by 5 bases and 5 bases, with 13 bases remaining between them. CDR3 size: 13 residues. As DNA, the CDR3 is TGTGCCAGCAGCCAAACGGGGTCCCACGAGCAGTACTTC. Its protein is CASSQTGSHEQYF.

The chain carries TRBV2 and TRBJ2-7; D may be TRBD1 (6 bases). Trimming removed 6 bases from V and 1 base from J, with 10 bases in between. The CDR3 sequence is 13 residues long. Germline values: CDR1 SNHLY, CDR2 FYNNEI. CDR3 nucleotides: TGTGCCAGCAGATGGACAGCTTCCTACGAGCAGTACTTC. The encoded protein is CASRWTASYEQYF.

The chain recombines TRBV27 with TRBJ1-4; D remains ambiguous. V was pared by 0 bases and J by 8 bases, with 7 bases between. Germline V CDR1 and CDR2: MNHEY, SMNVEV (reference sequence). The CDR3 length is 13 residues. The CDR3 is CASSLSSREKLFF. Written as DNA, the CDR3 is TGTGCCAGCAGTTTATCGAGCAGGGAAAAACTGTTTTTT.

The V call is TRBV11-2, the J call TRBJ2-1, with 7 bases that match TRBD1. CDR1 SGHAT and CDR2 FQNNGV come from the germline V gene. Trimming took 5 bases from V and 8 from J; bases not matched to a gene: 6. The CDR3 runs to 13 residues. For the CDR3, the DNA is TGTGCCAGCAGCCGCACAGGGGCGGATGAGCAGTTCTTC. Protein: CASSRTGADEQFF.

A few counts support this clonotype. The V gene is TRBV20-1, the J gene TRBJ2-7, with TRBD1 identical over 7 bases. The CDR3 has 14 residues. Germline loops: CDR1 DFQATT, CDR2 SNEGSKA (reference sequence). J gave up 3 bases and V 0 bases, and 5 bases lay outside the gene matches. The DNA of the CDR3 is TGCAGTGCTAGAGAAGACAGGGTTGGCTACGAGCAGTACTTC. Protein: CSAREDRVGYEQYF.

This sequence joins TRBV15 and TRBJ2-7; either TRBD1 or TRBD2 may supply D (5 bases each). Germline CDR1 is LNHNV and CDR2 is YYDKDF (reference sequence). The CDR3 is made up of 18 amino acids. V was cut by 3 bases and J by 6 bases, with 27 bases left in between. This CDR3 is CATSSLGRREGGGGEQYF. The CDR3 coding sequence is TGTGCCACCAGCAGTTTGGGACGTCGAGAGGGTGGGGGTGGCGAGCAGTACTTC.

This sequence joins TRBV7-2 and TRBJ2-7; 7 positions agree with TRBD2. The CDR3 extends over 15 amino acids. Trimming cost V 2 bases and J 2 bases; bases outside gene matches: 6. CDR1 and CDR2 (germline): SGHTA, FQGNSA. CDR3 amino acids: CASSLSAGETYEQYF. The CDR3 coding sequence is TGTGCCAGCAGCTTATCTGCGGGGGAAACCTACGAGCAGTACTTC.

This chain uses TRBV7-6 with TRBJ1-1; D is undetermined. V lost 0 bases to trimming and J lost 4 bases, with 9 bases between them. Germline loops: CDR1 SGHVS, CDR2 FNYEAQ. The CDR3 sequence is 14 residues long. The CDR3 DNA is TGTGCCAGCAGCTTAGCGTACGACTCCACTGAAGCTTTCTTT. As protein: CASSLAYDSTEAFF.

V usage is TRBV7-9 and J usage is TRBJ2-1; 8 nucleotides align to TRBD2. J was trimmed by 3 bases and V by 6 bases; bases with no gene match: 10. This CDR3 is 16 amino acids long. CDR1 is SEHNR, CDR2 FQNEAQ, per germline (reference sequence). CDR3 sequence reads: CASSRVGLAGYNEQFF. DNA of the CDR3: TGTGCCAGCAGTCGCGTCGGTCTAGCGGGCTACAATGAGCAGTTCTTC.

This clonotype was seen more than once but under ten times. The chain carries TRBV29-1 and TRBJ2-7; possibly TRBD1 for D (5 bases). With 0 bases removed from V and 0 bases from J, the gap between germline ends came to 6 bases. Germline CDR1 reads SQVTM; CDR2 reads ANQGSEA. The CDR3 consists of 13 residues. CDR3 sequence: CSVEETDSYEQYF. The CDR3 coding sequence is TGCAGCGTTGAAGAGACAGACTCCTACGAGCAGTACTTC.

V and J are TRBV19 and TRBJ2-3; 9 bases match TRBD2. CDR1 and CDR2 (germline): LNHDA, SQIVND (reference sequence). The junction had 6 bases not matched to a gene; V was cut back by 5 bases and J by 0 bases. This CDR3 is 16 amino acids long. The CDR3 nucleotides read TGTGCCAGTAGTTCCAGCGGGGGGTATAGCACAGATACGCAGTATTTT. This translates into CASSSSGGYSTDTQYF.

In its sample, this clonotype was seen a few times. The rearrangement uses TRBV4-1 and TRBJ2-7; D not certain. V was clipped by 0 bases and J by 0 bases, with 9 bases between them. Germline V gives CDR1 MGHRA, CDR2 YSYEKL. The CDR3 runs 15 residues. The CDR3 loop is CASSQEERVSYEQYF. CDR3 sequence (DNA): TGCGCCAGCAGCCAAGAGGAAAGGGTCTCCTACGAGCAGTACTTC.

This clonotype has a handful of counts. The chain uses TRBV19 and TRBJ1-5; D uncertain. V was pared by 4 bases and J by 0 bases, with 10 bases between. CDR1 is LNHDA and CDR2 is SQIVND in the germline V gene (reference sequence). The CDR3 is 15 amino acids. CDR3: CASSNGRASNQPQHF. CDR3 coding DNA: TGTGCCAGTAGTAACGGAAGAGCTAGCAATCAGCCCCAGCATTTT.

This clonotype occurred a few times. This chain connects TRBV7-9 to TRBJ2-5; 9 bases are a match to TRBD2. The CDR3 is 16 amino acids. Trimming removed 5 bases from V and 2 bases from J; junction bases left unmatched: 9. CDR1 is SEHNR and CDR2 is FQNEAQ in the germline V gene (reference sequence). The chain's CDR3 is CASSLYGREGQETQYF. DNA for the CDR3: TGTGCCAGCAGCCTTTACGGGCGGGAGGGGCAAGAGACCCAGTACTTC.

This clonotype occurred a few times. This chain links TRBV9 with TRBJ2-1; D unclear. This CDR3 has 13 residues. CDR1 SGDLS and CDR2 YYNGEE come from the germline V gene. Trimming took 0 bases from V and 9 from J, leaving 10 bases between them. CDR3 residues: CASSVATGVEQFF. CDR3 bases: TGTGCCAGCAGCGTAGCTACGGGCGTTGAGCAGTTCTTC.

This clonotype was seen just once. The CDR3 spells CSVTGTGVTGELFF. CDR3 DNA: TGCAGCGTCACCGGGACAGGGGTCACCGGGGAGCTGTTTTTT. V and J are TRBV29-1 and TRBJ2-2; 10 nucleotides line up with TRBD1. The J segment lost 4 bases and the V segment lost 6 bases, leaving 5 bases of the junction unmatched. The CDR3 length is 14 residues. CDR1 and CDR2 from the germline V gene are SQVTM and ANQGSEA.

The rearrangement links TRBV5-1 to TRBJ2-3, with D unclear. The CDR3 runs to 14 residues. V lost 2 bases and J 6 bases, leaving 13 bases between the germline ends. Germline assignment: CDR1 SGHRS and CDR2 YFSETQ. This CDR3 reads CASSFGPPGDTQYF. The CDR3 region has the DNA TGCGCCAGCAGCTTCGGGCCCCCTGGTGATACGCAGTATTTT.

This chain connects TRBV6-6 to TRBJ2-1; TRBD2 matches 12 bases. CDR1 is MNHNY and CDR2 is SVGAGI in the germline V gene (reference sequence). Trimming took 5 bases from V and 7 from J; bases not matched to a gene: 6. The CDR3 sequence is 15 residues long. In DNA, the CDR3 is TGTGCCAGCAGTCTCACTAGCGGGGGGTTGAATGAGCAGTTCTTC. Its translation: CASSLTSGGLNEQFF.